Listed below are T cell receptor beta chains from one sample, sequenced in a study of shared clonotypes between healthy human individuals. TCRdb's copy holds only in-frame clones and misses some; the assay was immunoSEQ multiplex PCR. The table records more than 2,000,000 clones, over 85% of them present only once. Input material: naive CD4+ T cells from PBMCs. The receptors come from a man aged 18 to 30 in good health. Some clones in this sample may be carry-over from other donors' samples. The CDR3 runs from the conserved cysteine through the conserved F or W. D genes are given only for firm matches. Rows may omit the clone size; those that give it use once, few, many or a size class.

>TRBD2|TRBV9|TRBJ2-2|15|-
TGTGCCAGCAGCGTAGTCAGCGGGAATACCGGGGAGCTGTTTTTT
CASSVVSGNTGELFF
>TRBD2|TRBV14|TRBJ2-1|14|-
TGTGCCAGCAGCCGGACTAGCGGGAGGGTGGAGCAGTTCTTC
CASSRTSGRVEQFF
>TRBD2|TRBV14|TRBJ2-5|15|-
TGTGCCAGCAGCGCAGCGGCGGGAGGCTTTAAGACCCAGTACTTC
CASSAAAGGFKTQYF
>-|TRBV19|TRBJ2-5|13|once
TGTGCCAGTAGTATCGTCACCCAAGAGACCCAGTACTTC
CASSIVTQETQYF
>-|TRBV18|TRBJ2-1|11|-
TGTGCCAGCTCACAGGGTGATGAGCAGTTCTTC
CASSQGDEQFF
>-|TRBV19|TRBJ1-5|15|few
TGTGCCAGTAGTATCCCAGGGGCGGGCAATCAGCCCCAGCATTTT
CASSIPGAGNQPQHF
>-|TRBV2|TRBJ1-5|14|-
TGTGCCAGCACTCAGGGGTGGTCCAATCAGCCCCAGCATTTT
CASTQGWSNQPQHF
>TRBD1|TRBV7-9|TRBJ1-2|12|few
TGTGCCAGCAGCTTGACAGGGCCTGGCTACACCTTC
CASSLTGPGYTF
>-|TRBV5-1|TRBJ2-1|16|-
TGCGCCAGCAGCTACCTTCCGGGACGGAACTACAATGAGCAGTTCTTC
CASSYLPGRNYNEQFF
>-|TRBV7-9|TRBJ1-5|16|-
TGTGCCAGCAGCACCGGGACGGGATTTAGCAATCAGCCCCAGCATTTT
CASSTGTGFSNQPQHF
>-|TRBV7-2|TRBJ2-1|13|-
TGTGCCAGCAATACGGGACCCTCGCGCGTGCAGTTCTTC
CASNTGPSRVQFF
>-|TRBV12-5|TRBJ2-2|15|-
TGTGCTAGTGGTAAACACTACCACCGGGACCGGGGAGCTGTTTTT
CASGKHYHRDRGAVF
>TRBD2|TRBV10-3|TRBJ2-1|14|-
TGTGCCATCCGAACTAGCGGTTCCTACAATGAGCAGTTCTTC
CAIRTSGSYNEQFF
>-|TRBV6-5|TRBJ2-1|15|-
TGTGCCAGCAGTTATAGGGGGTACTCCTACAATGAGCAGTTCTTC
CASSYRGYSYNEQFF
>-|TRBV19|TRBJ2-7|16|-
TGTGCCAGTAGTAGCCCCGGCGGGTTAAGCTCCTACGAGCAGTACTTC
CASSSPGGLSSYEQYF
>-|TRBV5-1|TRBJ2-6|15|-
TGCGCCAGCAGCCCCTTGACCTCTGGGGCCAACGTCCTGACTTTC
CASSPLTSGANVLTF
>-|TRBV7-8|TRBJ1-1|14|-
TGTGCCAGCAGCTTAACAGTTTCAAGCACTGAAGCTTTCTTT
CASSLTVSSTEAFF
>-|TRBV5-8|TRBJ2-2|17|-
TGTGCCAGCAGCTTATTCGCAGGGGGCGGGGGCACCGGGGAGCTGTTTTTT
CASSLFAGGGGTGELFF
>TRBD2|TRBV2|TRBJ2-5|15|-
TGTGCCAGCAGCCAACTAGCGGGAGTTCAAGAGACCCAGTACTTC
CASSQLAGVQETQYF
>TRBD1|TRBV6-1|TRBJ1-5|15|-
TGTGCCAGCAGTGAAGCGGACAGGGACCTTCGGCCCCAGCATTTT
CASSEADRDLRPQHF
>TRBD1|TRBV27|TRBJ2-7|15|-
TGTGCCAGCAGTCCCCGGACAGGGGGCGAGTACGAGCAGTACTTC
CASSPRTGGEYEQYF
>-|TRBV14|TRBJ1-2|13|-
TGTGCCAGCAGCCAAGTTACTAACTATGGCTACACCTTC
CASSQVTNYGYTF
>-|TRBV19|TRBJ2-3|14|-
TGTGCCAGTAGTAGCCGGACTCTCTACCCCCCGCAGTATTTT
CASSSRTLYPPQYF
>-|TRBV30|TRBJ1-1|10|-
TGTGCCTGGGGACGCACTGAAGCTTTCTTT
CAWGRTEAFF
>TRBD1|TRBV29-1|TRBJ1-5|16|-
TGCAGCACTGCACCACCCCGGGACAGGGAAAATCAGCCCCAGCATTTT
CSTAPPRDRENQPQHF
>TRBD2|TRBV28|TRBJ2-1|15|-
TGTGCCAGCAGCCAACTAGCGGGAGGGGTCAATGAGCAGTTCTTC
CASSQLAGGVNEQFF
>-|TRBV6-5|TRBJ2-4|15|-
TGTGCCAGCAGTTACTCAGCAGGGTGGGGAAACATTCAGTACTTC
CASSYSAGWGNIQYF
>-|TRBV30|TRBJ1-4|12|-
TGTGCCTGGATGGGCGGGGGTGAAAAACTGTTTTTT
CAWMGGGEKLFF
>TRBD1|TRBV19|TRBJ1-1|17|-
TGTGCCAGTAGAAATTTCTTAAGGACAGGCGGGAACACTGAAGCTTTCTTT
CASRNFLRTGGNTEAFF
>-|TRBV28|TRBJ2-3|15|once
TGTGCCACCCGTGACAGCCGGCTAGACACAGATACGCAGTATTTT
CATRDSRLDTDTQYF
>TRBD2|TRBV25-1|TRBJ2-3|14|-
TGTGCCAGCCAACTAGCGGGAGGGCTAGATACGCAGTATTTT
CASQLAGGLDTQYF
>-|TRBV5-1|TRBJ2-7|15|-
TGCGCCAGCAGCTTTGCGGGGGCTATGTCCTACGAGCAGTACTTC
CASSFAGAMSYEQYF
>TRBD2|TRBV28|TRBJ2-3|19|-
TGTGCCAGCAGTCTAAGATTGGGACTAGCGGGAGGTAGGACAGATACGCAGTATTTT
CASSLRLGLAGGRTDTQYF
>-|TRBV28|TRBJ2-7|14|-
TGTGCCAGCAGTTCTTTAGGTAGGGGGAACGAGCAGTACTTC
CASSSLGRGNEQYF
>-|TRBV1|TRBJ2-1|15|-
TGCACCAGCAGCCAGGGCGGGAGCTTTTACAATGAGCAGTTCTTC
CTSSQGGSFYNEQFF
>-|TRBV7-2|TRBJ1-5|15|once
TGTGCCAGCAGCTCCCGTTGGGGGTCCGCTCAGCCCCAGCATTTT
CASSSRWGSAQPQHF
>-|TRBV28|TRBJ1-3|12|-
TGTGCCAGCAGGGGCCTTTTGGACACCATATATTTT
CASRGLLDTIYF
>-|TRBV9|TRBJ2-5|14|-
TGTGCCAGCAGCGTAAGGGGCGGGATCGAGACCCAGTACTTC
CASSVRGGIETQYF
>TRBD1|TRBV19|TRBJ1-5|15|-
TGTGCCAGTAGTGCTTGGGACAGGGAGAATCAGCCCCAGCATTTT
CASSAWDRENQPQHF
>TRBD2|TRBV7-3|TRBJ2-1|14|few
TGTGCCAGCAGCTTAGCTAGCGGGAGTCCTGAGCAGTTCTTC
CASSLASGSPEQFF
>TRBD2|TRBV28|TRBJ2-1|15|-
TGTGCCAGCAGTCGGGGGGTAGCCCCTGAGCATGAGCAGTTCTTC
CASSRGVAPEHEQFF
>-|TRBV28|TRBJ2-1|12|-
TGTGCCAGCAGCCCCTCTCGGGGTGAGCAGTTCTTC
CASSPSRGEQFF
>-|TRBV7-3|TRBJ2-1|15|-
TGTGCCAGCAGCTTAAACCGCGGGGCAGGGAGTGAGCAGTTCTTC
CASSLNRGAGSEQFF
>-|TRBV5-8|TRBJ2-2|12|-
TGTGCCAGCAGCTTGAGAATCGGGGAGCTGTTTTTT
CASSLRIGELFF
>-|TRBV5-1|TRBJ2-5|16|-
TGCGCCAGCAGCTTTAGGCCGACCGGCAACCAAGAGACCCAGTACTTC
CASSFRPTGNQETQYF
>-|TRBV5-4|TRBJ1-1|16|-
TGTGCCAGCAGCATAGGAGGATTGGGCTTGAACACTGAAGCTTTCTTT
CASSIGGLGLNTEAFF
>-|TRBV5-8|TRBJ2-7|16|-
TGTGCCAGCAGCGAATATCAGGGAGCTCTCACCTACGAGCAGTACTTC
CASSEYQGALTYEQYF